This record concerns one T cell receptor (beta chain) sequence. Amplification used 60 Vbeta primers and 13 Jbeta primers. Sequencing was performed with immunoSEQ multiplex PCR; in TCRdb, only in-frame clones are kept and a portion is missing. The data hold around 170,000 clones, with roughly 84% observed a single time. The sample belongs to a study of cytomegalovirus exposure and HLA in healthy donors. V was clipped by 8 bases and J by 1 base, with 11 bases between them. CDR3 length: 14 residues. Germline CDR1 and CDR2: MNHEY and SVGAGI. The TCR was taken from a woman between 50 and 59 years old in good health and CMV-seropositive. Sequences were obtained from PBMCs. J is TRBJ2-2 and V is TRBV6-5; perhaps TRBD1 as D (5 bases). As DNA, the CDR3 is TGTGCCAGCTCCTCTGACAGGAACACCGGGGAGCTGTTTTTT. Residues: CASSSDRNTGELFF.